These T cell receptor beta chains were read from a single sample in a study of breast tumors, draining lymph nodes, adjacent tissues. MiXCR, run by TCRdb on the multiplex PCR reads, gives a single entry per CDR3 protein. The data contain about 100,000 distinct CDR3 sequences, 20% to 25% of them seen just once; the ten biggest clones take up around 1.2%. Sequencing used axillary lymph node tissue. The receptors derive from a female donor with breast cancer. Some clones in this sample may be carry-over from other donors' samples. Each CDR3 is given with its conserved first and last residue. Fields, in order: clone size, D gene, CDR3 length, V gene, J gene, CDR3 DNA, CDR3 protein. The D gene is left open where the match is weak. Not all rows give a size; the values are once, few, many and, for expanded clones, a class.

NA	NA	14	TRBV14	TRBJ2-2	TGTGCCAGCGGCCAAGATCCGGACACCGGGGAGCTGTTTTTT	CASGQDPDTGELFF
many	TRBD2	13	TRBV7-9	TRBJ2-7	TGTGCCAGCAGCTCTAGCGGGAGCTACGAGCAGTACTTC	CASSSSGSYEQYF
many	NA	14	TRBV4-1	TRBJ1-2	TGCGCCAGCAGCCAAGGACGAGTTAACTATGGCTACACCTTC	CASSQGRVNYGYTF
many	TRBD1	15	TRBV5-1	TRBJ1-6	TGCGCCAGCAGCACCGGGACAGCCTATAATTCACCCCTCCACTTT	CASSTGTAYNSPLHF
many	NA	12	TRBV7-9	TRBJ1-6	TGTGCCAGCAGCCGGGAAGATTCACCCCTCCACTTT	CASSREDSPLHF
many	TRBD1	13	TRBV6-1	TRBJ2-5	TGTGCCAGCAGGCTGACAGGGGTAGAGACCCAGTACTTC	CASRLTGVETQYF
many	TRBD1	13	TRBV20-1	TRBJ1-2	TGCAGTGCTAAACTCCAGGGGGTTCGCGGCTACACCTTC	CSAKLQGVRGYTF
many	NA	14	TRBV20-1	TRBJ1-5	TGCAGTGCTAGAAGTGGACTGGACAATCAGCCCCAGCATTTT	CSARSGLDNQPQHF
many	NA	16	TRBV6-5	TRBJ1-3	TGTGCCAGCAGTTACGATCCAGGGATTGGTGGAAACACCATATATTTT	CASSYDPGIGGNTIYF
many	NA	13	TRBV5-5	TRBJ1-2	TGTGCCAGCAGCTTTATAGGGTCAAGCGGCTACACCTTC	CASSFIGSSGYTF
NA	NA	16	TRBV27	TRBJ1-2	TGTGCCAGCAGTTTAGGACCCTCCAGGGTCCTCTATGGCTACACCTTC	CASSLGPSRVLYGYTF
many	NA	14	TRBV11-2	TRBJ2-3	TGTGCCAGCAGCCCCGGACTATCCGTGGATACGCAGTATTTT	CASSPGLSVDTQYF
NA	TRBD1	13	TRBV6-1	TRBJ1-2	TGTGCCAGCAGTTCAGGGGGGAACTATGGCTACACCTTC	CASSSGGNYGYTF
many	TRBD2	16	TRBV13	TRBJ2-1	TGTGCCAGCAGCTTAGAGGAGGGACTAGCGAGCAATGAGCAGTTCTTC	CASSLEEGLASNEQFF
few	NA	15	TRBV2	TRBJ1-4	TGTGCCAGCAGTCCCCGCGGCACAGGTAATGAAAAACTGTTTTTT	CASSPRGTGNEKLFF
NA	TRBD2	17	TRBV5-5	TRBJ2-3	TGTGCCAGCAGCTTGGGACTAGCGGGATCCCCCACAGATACGCAGTATTTT	CASSLGLAGSPTDTQYF
many	NA	14	TRBV29-1	TRBJ2-4	TGCAGCGTGAGGATAGGGGTGGCCAAAAACATTCAGTACTTC	CSVRIGVAKNIQYF
many	NA	16	TRBV9	TRBJ1-4	TGTGCCAGCAGCGCGGGAGGGGGGGACCTTAATGAAAAACTGTTTTTT	CASSAGGGDLNEKLFF
many	NA	17	TRBV6-5	TRBJ1-3	TGTGCCAGCAGTTACGGGGCAGACCGTACCTCTGGAAACACCATATATTTT	CASSYGADRTSGNTIYF
NA	NA	14	TRBV27	TRBJ2-1	TGTGCCAGCAGTTTAAGGGGAGTGGGCAATGAGCAGTTCTTC	CASSLRGVGNEQFF
many	TRBD2	13	TRBV5-1	TRBJ2-5	TGCGCCAGCAGAGGACTAGCAGCAGAGACCCAGTACTTC	CASRGLAAETQYF
NA	NA	15	TRBV20-1	TRBJ1-1	TGCAGTGCCCGAGGTGGAAGATTGGAGAACACTGAAGCTTTCTTT	CSARGGRLENTEAFF